This T cell receptor (beta chain) emerged from a study of vaccination and CD4 T cells after COVID-19. Across the whole study: All convalescent patients were nasal swab PCR positive for SARS-CoV-2; several had mild and one severe disease.

At the Johns Hopkins FTIC core, DNA taken from cultured CD4+ T cells was sequenced by way of the Oncomine TCR Beta short-read assay. TCRdb re-called the PCR reads through MiXCR, storing one row per CDR3 protein. The data show some 11,000 distinct CDR3 sequences, 61% seen once. Treatment indicated: roughly 11-day PBMC culture with coronavirus spike peptide pools or control peptides (ViraFEST assay). ViraFEST enlarged antigen-specific T cell populations with peptide pools and afterwards sequenced TCRs. This clonotype turned up a few times. Its target is not known. The CDR3 covers 14 residues. Looked up from germline, CDR1 is DFQATT and CDR2 is SNEGSKA (reference sequence). Trimming at V came to 2 bases and at J to 4 bases, leaving 5 bases not matched to a gene.

Material for sequencing was CD4+ T cells from blood, cultured in vitro. The chain combines TRBV20-1 with TRBJ2-7; 10 bases agree with TRBD2. This receptor was identified in a human donor who had recovered from COVID-19. This chain's CDR3 is CSARSPSGSYEQYF. The CDR3 DNA reads TGCAGTGCTAGATCTCCTAGCGGGAGTTACGAGCAGTACTTC.